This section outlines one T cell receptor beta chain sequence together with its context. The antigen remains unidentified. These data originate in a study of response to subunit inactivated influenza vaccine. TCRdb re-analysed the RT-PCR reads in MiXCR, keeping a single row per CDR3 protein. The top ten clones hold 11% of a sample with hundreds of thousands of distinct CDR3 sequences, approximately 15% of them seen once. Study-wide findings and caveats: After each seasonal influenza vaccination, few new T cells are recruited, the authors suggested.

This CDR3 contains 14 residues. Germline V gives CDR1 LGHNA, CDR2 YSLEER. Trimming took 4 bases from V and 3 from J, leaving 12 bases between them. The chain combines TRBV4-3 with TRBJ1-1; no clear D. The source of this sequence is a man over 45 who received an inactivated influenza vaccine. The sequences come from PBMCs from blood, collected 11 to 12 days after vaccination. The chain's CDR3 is CASSRNGRDTEAFF. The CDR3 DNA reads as TGCGCCAGCAGCCGGAACGGACGGGACACTGAAGCTTTCTTT.